The clone carrying this T cell receptor beta chain was detected once. Its antigen is currently unknown. Confetti depigmentation, marking active vitiligo, was absent in these patients. Patients had received no treatment within the previous three months. This sample was taken from a study of resident and recirculating memory T cells in vitiligo. Study background: Shave-biopsy epidermis from lesional and nonlesional skin was sequenced alongside PBMCs.

CDR3 length: 15 amino acids. Germline CDR1 and CDR2: MRHNA and SNTAGT. V lost 6 bases to trimming and J lost 8 bases; unmatched junction nucleotides: 7. Overall study results and limits: Different lesions suggested infiltration by different T cell clones.

Using immunoSEQ multiplex PCR, the repertoire was profiled, and TCRdb retains in-frame clones only, with some absent. The table records more than 65,000 clones, approximately 89% of them present only once. The rearrangement uses TRBV6-4 and TRBJ1-6; 10 bases map to TRBD1. Sequencing input: blood. This TCR derives from a male donor with vitiligo. The CDR3 is CASRPLGTGDSPLHF. DNA of the CDR3: TGTGCCAGCAGACCACTCGGGACAGGGGATTCACCCCTCCACTTT.